This is a list of T cell receptor beta chains from one sample in a study of blood T cell repertoires in COVID-19. Sequencing used immunoSEQ multiplex PCR; TCRdb keeps in-frame clones, though not all of them. The sample has 250,000 to 350,000 clones; approximately 90% are singletons. The sample was peripheral blood. The receptor set was obtained from a woman between 50 and 59 years old who had recovered from COVID-19. Each CDR3 is given with its conserved first and last residue. The D gene is left open where the match is weak. Only some rows state a clone size, as once, few, many or a class for expanded clones.

d_call	v_call	clone_size	j_call	cdr3_nt	cdr3_aa
TRBD1	TRBV4-3	.	TRBJ1-5	TGCGCCAGCAGCCAGAAGACAGGGAGCAATCAGCCCCAGCATTTT	CASSQKTGSNQPQHF
.	TRBV11-2	.	TRBJ1-2	TGTGCCAGCAGCTTAGTCCGGGGGTTTTACTATGGCTACACCTTC	CASSLVRGFYYGYTF
TRBD1	TRBV5-5	.	TRBJ2-4	TGTGCCAGCAGCTGGCGGACAGGTCAGGAGGCCAAAAACATTCAGTACTTC	CASSWRTGQEAKNIQYF
.	TRBV7-8	few	TRBJ1-1	TGTGCCAGCAGCCCTCAGGCGTGGAACACTGAAGCTTTCTTT	CASSPQAWNTEAFF
.	TRBV7-2	.	TRBJ1-1	TGTGCCAGCAGCTTAGGCCCTGGTCAGGGGAACACTGAAGCTTTCTTT	CASSLGPGQGNTEAFF
.	TRBV5-1	.	TRBJ2-7	TGCGCCAGCGGGGCCCTGCCACTATACGAGCAGTACTTC	CASGALPLYEQYF
.	TRBV10-2	.	TRBJ2-7	TGCGCCAGCAGCACAGGTACTGGCTCCTACGAGCAGTACTTC	CASSTGTGSYEQYF
.	TRBV11-2	.	TRBJ1-4	TGTGCCAGCAGCTTCAGGGGAAGAGAAAATGAAAAACTGTTTTTT	CASSFRGRENEKLFF
TRBD1	TRBV27	once	TRBJ1-2	TGTGCCAGCAGTTTACAGGGACAGGGGACTAGCTATGGCTACACCTTC	CASSLQGQGTSYGYTF
TRBD2	TRBV7-2	.	TRBJ2-7	TGTGCCAGCAGCTTACACGGGACTAGCGGGAGTTTTAAGCACGAGCAGTACTTC	CASSLHGTSGSFKHEQYF
TRBD1	TRBV6-6	.	TRBJ2-1	TGTGCCAGCAGTCAACAGGGGACTGAGCAGTTCTTC	CASSQQGTEQFF
TRBD1	TRBV29-1	once	TRBJ1-5	TGCAGCGTTAAGGACAGGGGGAATCAGCCCCAGCATTTT	CSVKDRGNQPQHF
TRBD2	TRBV14	many	TRBJ2-1	TGTGCCAGCAGCCCGTCAGCGGGGGCGGGCAATGAGCAGTTCTTC	CASSPSAGAGNEQFF
TRBD1	TRBV7-3	.	TRBJ2-1	TGTGCCAGCAGCACGGACAGGGCCAATGAGCAGTTCTTC	CASSTDRANEQFF
TRBD2	TRBV4-1	.	TRBJ2-4	TGCGCCAGCAGCCAAGATCGAGCGGGAGGGCCTGGAACCAAAAACATTCAGTACTTC	CASSQDRAGGPGTKNIQYF
.	TRBV5-1	.	TRBJ1-1	TGCGCCAGCAGCCTGGGACTCCTGAACACTGAAGCTTTCTTT	CASSLGLLNTEAFF
TRBD1	TRBV11-2	.	TRBJ2-2	TGTGCCAGCAGCGTTACAGGGGGTGAGGCCGGGGAGCTGTTTTTT	CASSVTGGEAGELFF
TRBD1	TRBV7-2	.	TRBJ1-2	TGTGCCAGGGCGGGACAGGGGGCCGGGGGCTACACCTTC	CARAGQGAGGYTF
TRBD2	TRBV5-1	.	TRBJ2-1	TGCGCCAGCAGCCAGACTAGCGGCCTAAGAACGGAGCAGTTCTTC	CASSQTSGLRTEQFF
.	TRBV11-2	.	TRBJ2-3	TGTGCCAGCAGCTTTTTCCAAAAGGAGCGTACACGCACAGATACGCAGTATTTT	CASSFFQKERTRTDTQYF
TRBD1	TRBV7-8	.	TRBJ1-2	TGTGCCAGCAGGGGACAGGGCCACTATGGCTACACCTTC	CASRGQGHYGYTF
TRBD1	TRBV6-6	.	TRBJ2-2	TGTGCCAGCAGTGGGCAAGGGGGCCCTTACACCGGGGAGCTGTTTTTT	CASSGQGGPYTGELFF
TRBD2	TRBV27	many	TRBJ2-7	TGTGCCAGCAGTTTCGGGAGGGCTACCCTGGGTTTGGAGCAGTACTTC	CASSFGRATLGLEQYF